This T cell receptor (beta chain) was retrieved from a study of blood T cells in healthy people across ages. General study points: The unsorted PBMCs prevented any conclusive comparison of naive versus antigen-experienced cells.

The V gene's germline CDR1 is MNHEY and CDR2 SMNVEV (reference sequence). The V and J ends lost 2 bases and 2 bases respectively, with 12 bases between them. The CDR3 is made up of 15 amino acids. Sample-barcoded 5' priming and a J-beta primer mix drove a second PCR of about 6 to 12 cycles. TCRdb redid the calling of the 5' RACE reads with MiXCR, one entry per CDR3 protein. The sample has 600,000 or so distinct CDR3 sequences; 20% to 25% are singletons. About this clonotype itself: Its antigen is currently unknown.

The clonotype comes from a man in his sixties or seventies in good health. The sample was blood. The chain has TRBV27 and TRBJ1-2; D is undetermined. This CDR3 reads CASSLRISGNYGYTF. The CDR3 coding sequence is TGTGCCAGCAGTTTAAGGATATCAGGCAACTATGGCTACACCTTC.